The clone carrying this T cell receptor (beta chain) was counted a few times. Germline V gene sequence: CDR1 LNHNV, CDR2 YYDKDF (reference sequence). CDR3 length equals 17 residues. The ends lost 4 bases at V and 4 bases at J; junction bases unmatched: 11. As processed by the authors: How many nucleated cells were present was estimated from reference gene primer amplification. TCRdb's table, derived via immunoSEQ multiplex PCR, lists solely in-frame clones and lacks some. V, J and clone size reflect that table, while D and trimming were determined from the DNA. The data show about 160,000 clones, with around 85% seen just once and about 5.3% held by the top ten. The sample belongs to a study of blood T cell repertoires in COVID-19. Study-wide background: Whether acute or convalescent, the COVID-19 samples came from the United States, Italy and Spain. T cells, B-cell-depleted T cells, or PBMCs supplied cDNA or gDNA.

Adults between roughly 18 and 95 years of age took part from 20 to 25 US areas. V and J are TRBV15 and TRBJ2-1; TRBD2 aligns across 9 bases. Material for sequencing was PBMCs or T cells enriched from blood (not recorded which). The TCR sequence derives from a woman in her forties with acute COVID-19. Here the CDR3 DNA reads TGTGCCACCAGCAAAAACCTGGGGACTAGCCGGTACAATGAGCAGTTCTTC. Translated, it gives CATSKNLGTSRYNEQFF. The complete variable domain, with remaining parts taken from reference TRBV15 and TRBJ2-1, reads DAMVIQNPRYQVTQFGKPVTLSCSQTLNHNVMYWYQQKSSQAPKLLFHYYDKDFNNEADTPDNFQSRRPNTSFCFLDIRSPGLGDTAMYLCATSKNLGTSRYNEQFFGPGTRLTVL.